Here is one T cell receptor (beta chain) with its context. Its antigen is not identified. This CDR3 has 14 amino acids. V was clipped by 0 bases and J by 0 bases, with 5 bases between them. In germline, CDR1 is SGHVS, CDR2 FNYEAQ. Specified time point: week 35, safety follow-up. Doses of 300 ug of mutant IDH1 20-mer peptide were given with topical imiquimod. This specimen belongs to a study of a mutant IDH1 vaccine in newly diagnosed glioma. The table came from immunoSEQ multiplex PCR; TCRdb's copy has only in-frame clones and leaves some out. This sample carries 35,000 to 45,000 clones, 65% to 90% of them seen once, and the ten largest clones take 5.1%.

The rearrangement links TRBV7-6 to TRBJ1-1; D remains unclear. Sequenced material: PBMCs, taken from a glioma patient whose treatment included an IDH1 peptide vaccine. The clonotype originates from a woman aged 45-65 years with glioma. The chain's CDR3 is CASSLASMNTEAFF. CDR3 nucleotide sequence: TGTGCCAGCAGCTTAGCGTCGATGAACACTGAAGCTTTCTTT. The full variable domain, in which reference TRBV7-6 and TRBJ1-1 provide the parts outside the CDR3, is GAGVSQSPRYKVTKRGQDVALRCDPISGHVSLYWYRQALGQGPEFLTYFNYEAQQDKSGLPNDRFSAERPEGSISTLTIQRTEQRDSAMYRCASSLASMNTEAFFGQGTRLTVV.